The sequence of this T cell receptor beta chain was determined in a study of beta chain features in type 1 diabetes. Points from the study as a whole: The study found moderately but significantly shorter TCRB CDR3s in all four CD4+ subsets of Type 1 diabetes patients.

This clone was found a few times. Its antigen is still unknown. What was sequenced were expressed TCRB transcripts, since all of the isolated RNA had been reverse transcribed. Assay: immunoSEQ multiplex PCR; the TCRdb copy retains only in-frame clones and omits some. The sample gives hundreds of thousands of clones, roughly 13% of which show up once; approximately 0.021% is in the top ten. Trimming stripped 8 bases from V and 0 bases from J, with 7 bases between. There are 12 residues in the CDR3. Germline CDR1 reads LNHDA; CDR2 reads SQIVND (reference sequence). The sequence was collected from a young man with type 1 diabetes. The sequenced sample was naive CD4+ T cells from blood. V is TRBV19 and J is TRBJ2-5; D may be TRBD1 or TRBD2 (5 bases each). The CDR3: CASGGYQETQYF. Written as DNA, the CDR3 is TGTGCCAGTGGGGGTTACCAAGAGACCCAGTACTTC.